Listed here are 12 T cell receptor beta chains from one sample, sequenced in a study of human T cells and chemical hapten exposure. MiXCR, applied by TCRdb to the RACE reads, yields one record per CDR3 protein. Here the sample spans roughly 380,000 distinct CDR3 sequences, approximately 5.1% being singletons. The time point: pre-sensitization, week 0. The treatment is: therapeutic diphenylcyclopropenone sensitization with weekly scalp DPC. The sample consisted of whole blood, taken in connection with sensitization to the hapten diphenylcyclopropenone (DPC). The receptors were gathered from a woman between 50 and 59 years old with alopecia areata. Some clones in this sample may be carry-over from other donors' samples.

This clonotype was picked up many times. The rearrangement links TRBV5-1 to TRBJ2-5; D is undetermined. Germline-derived CDR1 and CDR2 are SGHRS and YFSETQ. The CDR3 is 13 residues long. V was trimmed by 2 bases and J by 0 bases, leaving 5 bases between them. CDR3 nucleotide sequence: TGCGCCAGCAGCTTTACGTACCAAGAGACCCAGTACTTC. Translating it yields CASSFTYQETQYF.

This clonotype has at least ten counts. The DNA for the CDR3 is TGTGCCAGCAGCTCCCATATTTCCGGGACAGGGTTCTACGAGCAGTACTTC. This sequence encodes CASSSHISGTGFYEQYF. The chain employs TRBV7-8 and TRBJ2-7; TRBD1 agrees at 9 bases. Germline CDR1 and CDR2: SGHVS and FQNEAQ. This CDR3 comprises 17 residues. The junction had 13 bases not matched to a gene; V was cut back by 4 bases and J by 3 bases.

In its sample, this clonotype was seen a few times. This chain links TRBV20-1 with TRBJ1-2; no clear D. The germline V gene encodes CDR1 DFQATT and CDR2 SNEGSKA (reference sequence). The V and J ends lost 6 bases and 2 bases respectively, with 16 bases between them. The CDR3 is 14 residues long. The CDR3 nucleotides read TGCAGTGCAACATCTTCGGCAGAGAACTATGGCTACACCTTC. Protein sequence: CSATSSAENYGYTF.

This clonotype was counted at least ten times. The rearrangement links TRBV7-9 to TRBJ2-1; D may match TRBD1 or TRBD2 (6 bases each). V was shortened by 11 bases and J by 8 bases, with 16 bases between the two germline ends. CDR1 and CDR2 from the germline V gene are SEHNR and FQNEAQ (reference sequence). The CDR3 contains 12 residues. This chain's CDR3 is CAGGRNSDEQFF. CDR3 DNA: TGTGCCGGGGGGCGGAACTCGGATGAGCAGTTCTTC.

Comments on this clonotype: This could be a read error, since a much larger clone is one nucleotide away. The gene calls are TRBV10-3 and TRBJ2-2, with D possibly TRBD2 on 5 matching bases. The CDR3 has 16 amino acids. Germline CDR1 is ENHRY and CDR2 is SYGVKD. CDR3 coding DNA: TGTGCCATCAGAACCCCGGAACTATTGAACACCGGGGAGCTGTTGTTT. Its translation: CAIRTPELLNTGELLF.

This clonotype showed up just a few times. The V gene is TRBV2, the J gene TRBJ2-2, with 13 bases fitting TRBD2. The CDR3 is 15 residues long. Losses at the gene ends were 6 bases for V and 6 bases for J; bases not matched to a gene: 4. Germline values: CDR1 SNHLY, CDR2 FYNNEI. Here the CDR3 reads CASRGTSGNPGELFF. The CDR3 nucleotides read TGTGCCAGCAGGGGGACTAGCGGGAATCCCGGGGAGCTGTTTTTT.

This clonotype was picked up many times. The V call is TRBV27, the J call TRBJ2-7, with D tentatively TRBD1 or TRBD2 (5 bases each). Trimming left V 0 bases short and J 6 bases short, with 12 bases between. Germline CDR1 reads MNHEY; CDR2 reads SMNVEV (reference sequence). The CDR3 is made up of 14 amino acids. CDR3 in DNA: TGTGCCAGCAGTTTATCCCCAGTGGGACCCGAGCAGTACTTC. Translating it yields CASSLSPVGPEQYF.

This clonotype was counted between two and nine times. The genes are TRBV4-3 and TRBJ2-7, with D uncertain. The CDR3 consists of 15 residues. V shed 0 bases and J shed 2 bases, with 11 bases lying between them. Germline loops: CDR1 LGHNA, CDR2 YSLEER. The CDR3 sequence is CASSQDRALPYEQYF. The CDR3 DNA follows: TGCGCCAGCAGCCAAGATCGAGCACTACCCTACGAGCAGTACTTC.

At least ten counts were recorded for this clonotype. The chain is built from TRBV5-1 and TRBJ2-1; 8 bases fit TRBD1. The CDR3 runs to 13 residues. Germline V gene lookup returns CDR1 SGHRS and CDR2 YFSETQ. Trimming cost V 3 bases and J 7 bases; bases outside gene matches: 3. The CDR3 DNA reads as TGCGCCAGCAGCTCGACAGGGGCAAATGAGCAGTTCTTC. Translating it yields CASSSTGANEQFF.

On this clonotype itself: A read error may be the cause here, since a much bigger clone is one base away. CDR3 coding DNA: TGTGCCAGCACCTTAAGGAGGACTAGCGGTGAGACCCAGTACTTC. Encoded protein: CASTLRRTSGETQYF. The chain links TRBV2 to TRBJ2-5, with TRBD2 matching over 10 bases. Trimming removed 7 bases from V and 5 bases from J; junction bases left unmatched: 10. The CDR3 has 15 residues. The germline V gene has CDR1 SNHLY and CDR2 FYNNEI. Drawing the rest from reference TRBV2 and TRBJ2-5, the complete variable domain is EPEVTQTPSHQVTQMGQEVILRCVPISNHLYFYWYRQILGQKVEFLVSFYNNEISEKSEIFDDQFSVERPDGSNFTLKIRSTKLEDSAMYFCASTLRRTSGETQYFGPGTRLLVL.

There are many counts of this clonotype. This chain connects TRBV30 to TRBJ2-3; D remains unclear. The V end lost 2 bases, the J end lost 8 bases, and 8 bases lay between the germline ends. The germline gives CDR1 GTSNPN, CDR2 SVGIG (reference sequence). There are 11 residues in the CDR3. The CDR3 loop is CAWSNGGTQYF. The CDR3 bases are TGTGCCTGGAGTAATGGTGGTACGCAGTATTTT.

The chain uses TRBV19 and TRBJ2-6, with D possibly TRBD2 on 5 matching bases. Germline lookup yields CDR1 LNHDA and CDR2 SQIVND (reference sequence). V was pared by 3 bases and J by 0 bases, with 6 bases between. This CDR3 has 15 residues. The chain's CDR3 is CASSIEGSGANVLTF. The CDR3 bases are TGTGCCAGTAGTATCGAGGGCTCTGGGGCCAACGTCCTGACTTTC. Using reference TRBV19 and TRBJ2-6 for the parts outside the CDR3, the full variable domain is DGGITQSPKYLFRKEGQNVTLSCEQNLNHDAMYWYRQDPGQGLRLIYYSQIVNDFQKGDIAEGYSVSREKKESFPLTVTSAQKNPTAFYLCASSIEGSGANVLTFGAGSRLTVL.